Listed below are T cell receptor beta chains from one sample, sequenced in a study of response to subunit inactivated influenza vaccine. TCRdb itself ran the RT-PCR reads through MiXCR, one entry per CDR3 protein. The table lists about 650,000 distinct CDR3 sequences, around a sixth of them singletons. This material consisted of PBMCs from blood, taken 11 to 12 days after vaccination. The origin of the receptors is a man aged 45 to 65 who received an inactivated influenza vaccine. CDR3s include the opening cysteine and the closing phenylalanine or tryptophan.

j_call | v_call | cdr3_aa
TRBJ1-4 | TRBV4-2 | CASSPILPVTNEKLFF
TRBJ2-3 | TRBV12-3/TRBV12-4 | CASGRSNTQYF
TRBJ2-7 | TRBV18 | CASSLPGLFSYEQYF
TRBJ2-1 | TRBV28 | CASSFISPMGGLGEQFF
TRBJ2-1 | TRBV9 | CASSVVASGSDEQFF
TRBJ2-5 | TRBV29-1 | CSVVRGGETQYF
TRBJ1-6 | TRBV4-1 | CASSQVGSPLHF
TRBJ2-1 | TRBV4-3 | CASSQGILGGWNEQFF
TRBJ2-7 | TRBV6-1 | CASRTPSSYEQYF
TRBJ2-4 | TRBV20-1 | CSAPPGQGVDKNIQYF
TRBJ1-3 | TRBV5-1 | CASSFGILSGNTIYF
TRBJ2-1 | TRBV5-4 | CASSPVKTGDLNEQFF
TRBJ2-1 | TRBV30 | CAWSLRVEQFF
TRBJ1-1 | TRBV7-2 | CASSFRRGDTEAFF
TRBJ1-4 | TRBV6-5 | CASSYSGGWNEKLFF
TRBJ2-1 | TRBV4-2 | CASSQDLGEQFF
TRBJ1-2 | TRBV7-2 | CASSLNPGGAGYTF
TRBJ2-7 | TRBV20-1 | CSARDHRTSAYEQYF
TRBJ2-7 | TRBV9 | CASSVGQGASEQYF
TRBJ1-2 | TRBV7-3 | CASSLGIGASGYTF
TRBJ2-5 | TRBV9 | CASSVAGSGGYETQYF
TRBJ2-2 | TRBV5-1 | CASSLSGAYTGELFF
TRBJ2-1 | TRBV7-6 | CASSPEGRGLTYNEQFF
TRBJ2-1 | TRBV9 | CASSVTPPGNEQFF
TRBJ1-1 | TRBV5-4 | CASSKPGTPNTEAFF
TRBJ1-1 | TRBV11-2 | CASSHVGVSTEAFF
TRBJ1-2 | TRBV5-1 | CASSPGAMWDGYTF
TRBJ2-7 | TRBV14 | CARGGVRRSYEQYF
TRBJ2-3 | TRBV20-1 | CSARDPGNSPDTQYF
TRBJ2-2 | TRBV6-1 | CASTSPGRVQLNTGELFF
TRBJ2-7 | TRBV7-9 | CASSRQKQGTYEQYF
TRBJ1-2 | TRBV19 | CASSRDRTYYGYTF
TRBJ2-5 | TRBV2 | CASSEVGRWTETQYF
TRBJ2-1 | TRBV29-1 | CSVEREIAGGGEQFF
TRBJ2-5 | TRBV24-1 | CATSDPGQYQETQYF
TRBJ2-3 | TRBV20-1 | CSALKAGVTDTQYF
TRBJ2-7 | TRBV15 | CATSRESGSSYEQYF
TRBJ2-7 | TRBV14 | CASSQQFRLAGEFGQYF
TRBJ2-1 | TRBV3-1 | CASSHFLAGVYNEQFF
TRBJ1-1 | TRBV20-1 | CSARAGQGYTEAFF
TRBJ2-1 | TRBV29-1 | CSVGTRVGYNEQFF
- | TRBV7-2 | CASRLDRGTDTQHF
TRBJ2-2 | TRBV11-3 | CASSLASTGIGELFF
TRBJ2-1 | TRBV12-3/TRBV12-4 | CASSPLTSNNNEQFF
TRBJ2-1 | TRBV15 | CATSRDLGAQFF
TRBJ2-1 | TRBV6-2/TRBV6-3 | CASSYRVNEQFF
TRBJ1-2 | TRBV12-3/TRBV12-4 | CASSSLAMSGYTF
TRBJ2-3 | TRBV20-1 | CSARGWVSTDTQYF
TRBJ1-2 | TRBV7-9 | CASSQGLYGYTF
TRBJ2-2 | TRBV7-7 | CASSPTLASGTTGELFF
TRBJ2-7 | TRBV11-2 | CATRDPGRTYEQYF
TRBJ1-2 | TRBV7-2 | CASSFDRNYGYTF
TRBJ2-1 | TRBV18 | CASSPPGLAGGYNEQFF
TRBJ1-1 | TRBV20-1 | CSARDGQGLREAFF